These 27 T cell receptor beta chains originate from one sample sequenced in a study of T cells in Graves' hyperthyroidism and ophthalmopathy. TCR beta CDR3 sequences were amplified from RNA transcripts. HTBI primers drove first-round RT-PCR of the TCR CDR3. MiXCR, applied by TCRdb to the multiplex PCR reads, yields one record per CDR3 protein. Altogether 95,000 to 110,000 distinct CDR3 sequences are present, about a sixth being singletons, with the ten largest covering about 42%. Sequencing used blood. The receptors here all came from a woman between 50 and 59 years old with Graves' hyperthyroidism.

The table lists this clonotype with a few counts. This CDR3 is CSAGTGTSGGNEQFF. In DNA form, the CDR3 reads TGCAGTGCAGGGACAGGGACTAGCGGGGGAAATGAGCAGTTCTTC. This rearrangement joins TRBV20-1 to TRBJ2-1, with 14 nucleotides matching TRBD2. V lost 6 bases, J lost 7 bases, and 8 bases stayed unmatched. Germline V CDR1 and CDR2: DFQATT, SNEGSKA (reference sequence). This CDR3 comprises 15 residues.

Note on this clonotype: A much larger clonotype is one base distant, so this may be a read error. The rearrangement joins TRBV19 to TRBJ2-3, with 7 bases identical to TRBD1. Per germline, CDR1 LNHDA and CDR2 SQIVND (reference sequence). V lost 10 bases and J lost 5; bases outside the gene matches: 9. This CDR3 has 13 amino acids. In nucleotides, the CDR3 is TGTGCCAATACGAGGGGGCAAGAAGATACGCAGTATTTT. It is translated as CANTRGQEDTQYF.

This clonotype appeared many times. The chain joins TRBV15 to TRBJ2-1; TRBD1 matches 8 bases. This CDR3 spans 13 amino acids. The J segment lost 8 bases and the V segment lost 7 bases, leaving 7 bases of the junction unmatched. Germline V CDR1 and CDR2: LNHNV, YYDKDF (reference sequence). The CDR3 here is CATIGQGSDEQFF. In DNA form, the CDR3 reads TGTGCCACCATTGGACAGGGTAGCGATGAGCAGTTCTTC.

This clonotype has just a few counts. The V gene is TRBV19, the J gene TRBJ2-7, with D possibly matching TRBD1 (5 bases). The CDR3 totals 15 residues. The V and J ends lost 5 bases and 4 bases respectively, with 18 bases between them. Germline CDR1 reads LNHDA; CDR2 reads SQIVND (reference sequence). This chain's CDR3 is CASSPERGFPYEQYF. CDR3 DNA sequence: TGTGCCAGTAGTCCCGAAAGGGGTTTCCCTTACGAGCAGTACTTC.

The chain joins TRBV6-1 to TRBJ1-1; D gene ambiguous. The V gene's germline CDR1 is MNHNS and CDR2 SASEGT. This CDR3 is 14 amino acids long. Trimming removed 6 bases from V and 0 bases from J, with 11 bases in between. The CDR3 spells CASRGNRLNTEAFF. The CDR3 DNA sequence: TGTGCCAGCAGAGGAAACAGACTGAACACTGAAGCTTTCTTT.

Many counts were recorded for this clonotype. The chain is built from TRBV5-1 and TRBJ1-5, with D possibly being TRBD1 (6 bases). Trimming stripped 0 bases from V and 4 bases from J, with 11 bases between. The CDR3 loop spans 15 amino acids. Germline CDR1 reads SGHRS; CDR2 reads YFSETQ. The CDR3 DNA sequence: TGCGCCAGCAGCTTGGGACCACAGGGAAATCAGCCCCAGCATTTT. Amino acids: CASSLGPQGNQPQHF.

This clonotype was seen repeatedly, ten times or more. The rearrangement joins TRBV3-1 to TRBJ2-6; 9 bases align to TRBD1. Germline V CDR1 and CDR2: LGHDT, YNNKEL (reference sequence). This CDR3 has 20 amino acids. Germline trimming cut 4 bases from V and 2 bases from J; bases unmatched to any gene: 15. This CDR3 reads CASSPNTGGVDSPGANVLTF. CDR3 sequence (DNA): TGTGCCAGCAGCCCCAATACAGGGGGCGTAGATTCTCCTGGGGCCAACGTCCTGACTTTC.

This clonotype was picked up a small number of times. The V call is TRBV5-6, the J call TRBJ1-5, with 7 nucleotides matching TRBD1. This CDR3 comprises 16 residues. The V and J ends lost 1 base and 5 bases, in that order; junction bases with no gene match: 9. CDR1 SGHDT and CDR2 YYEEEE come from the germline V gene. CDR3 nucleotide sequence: TGTGCCAGCAGCTTGTACGCGACAGGGAACGATCAGCCCCAGCATTTT. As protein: CASSLYATGNDQPQHF.

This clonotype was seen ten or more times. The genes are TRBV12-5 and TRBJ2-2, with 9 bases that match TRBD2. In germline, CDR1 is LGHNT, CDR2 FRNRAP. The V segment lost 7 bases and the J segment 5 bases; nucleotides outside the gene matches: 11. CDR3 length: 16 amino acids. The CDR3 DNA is TGTGCTAGTGCCTGGGTACTAGCGGGTTCTACCGGGGAGCTGTTTTTT. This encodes CASAWVLAGSTGELFF.

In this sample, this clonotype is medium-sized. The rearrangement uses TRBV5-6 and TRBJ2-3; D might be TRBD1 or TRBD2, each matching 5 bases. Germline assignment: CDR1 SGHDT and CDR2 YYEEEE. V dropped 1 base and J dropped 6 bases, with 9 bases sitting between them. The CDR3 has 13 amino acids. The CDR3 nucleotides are TGTGCCAGCAGCTTGCTGGGACGCGATACGCAGTATTTT. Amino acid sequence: CASSLLGRDTQYF.

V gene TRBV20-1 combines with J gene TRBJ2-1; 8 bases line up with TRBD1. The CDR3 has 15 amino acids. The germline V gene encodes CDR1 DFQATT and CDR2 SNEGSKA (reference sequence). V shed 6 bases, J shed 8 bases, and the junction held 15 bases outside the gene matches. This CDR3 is CSAFSGTGDVDEQFF. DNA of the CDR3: TGCAGTGCCTTCTCCGGGACAGGTGATGTGGATGAGCAGTTCTTC.

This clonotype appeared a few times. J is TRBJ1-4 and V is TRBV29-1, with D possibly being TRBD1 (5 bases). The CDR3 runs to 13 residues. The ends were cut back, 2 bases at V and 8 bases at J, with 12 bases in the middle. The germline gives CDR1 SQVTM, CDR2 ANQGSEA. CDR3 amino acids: CSVETGTTEKLFF. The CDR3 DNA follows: TGCAGCGTTGAAACCGGGACTACGGAAAAACTGTTTTTT.

CDR3 DNA sequence: TGCGCCAGCCGGGACGTACAAGAGACCCAGTACTTC. As protein: CASRDVQETQYF. This chain connects TRBV5-1 to TRBJ2-5; D might be TRBD1 or TRBD2, each matching 5 bases. Germline CDR1 SGHRS, CDR2 YFSETQ. CDR3 length equals 12 residues. V lost 7 bases and J 2 bases, leaving 9 bases between the germline ends. The variable domain in full, completed from reference TRBV5-1 and TRBJ2-5, reads KAGVTQTPRYLIKTRGQQVTLSCSPISGHRSVSWYQQTPGQGLQFLFEYFSETQRNKGNFPGRFSGRQFSNSRSEMNVSTLELGDSALYLCASRDVQETQYFGPGTRLLVL.

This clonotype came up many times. The CDR3 DNA reads TGTGCCAGCAGCTTACACAGGGCAGGCACAGATACGCAGTATTTT. Amino acid sequence: CASSLHRAGTDTQYF. The V and J genes are TRBV7-8 and TRBJ2-3; D possibly corresponds to TRBD1 (6 bases). The CDR3 covers 15 residues. The V gene lost 2 bases and the J gene lost 1 base, with 10 bases spanning the gap. In germline, CDR1 is SGHVS, CDR2 FQNEAQ.

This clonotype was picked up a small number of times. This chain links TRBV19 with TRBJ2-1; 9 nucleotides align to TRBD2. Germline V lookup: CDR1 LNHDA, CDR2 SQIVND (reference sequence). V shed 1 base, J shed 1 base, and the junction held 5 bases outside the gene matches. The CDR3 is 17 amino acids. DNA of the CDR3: TGTGCCAGTAGTATAGTGAGTAGCGGGAGTTCCTACAATGAGCAGTTCTTC. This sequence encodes CASSIVSSGSSYNEQFF.

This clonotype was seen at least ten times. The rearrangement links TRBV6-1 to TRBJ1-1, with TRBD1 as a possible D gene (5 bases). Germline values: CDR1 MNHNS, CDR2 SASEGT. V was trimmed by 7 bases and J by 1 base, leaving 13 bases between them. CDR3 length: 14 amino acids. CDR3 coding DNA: TGTGCCAGCACCCATTGGAGGGGGAACACTGAAGCTTTCTTT. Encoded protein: CASTHWRGNTEAFF.

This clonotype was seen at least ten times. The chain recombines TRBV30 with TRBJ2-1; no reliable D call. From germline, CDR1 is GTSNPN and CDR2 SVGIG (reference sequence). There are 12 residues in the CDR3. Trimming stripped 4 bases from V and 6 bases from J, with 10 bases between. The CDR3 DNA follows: TGTGCCTGGAACCCGAGACTCAATGAGCAGTTCTTC. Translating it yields CAWNPRLNEQFF.

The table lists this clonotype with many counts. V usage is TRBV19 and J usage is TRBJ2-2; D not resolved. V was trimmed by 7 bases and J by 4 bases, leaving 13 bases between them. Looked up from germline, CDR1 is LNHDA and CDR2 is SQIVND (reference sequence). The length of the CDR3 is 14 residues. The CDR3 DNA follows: TGTGCCAGTAAGGGTGAAGGAATCACCGGGGAGCTGTTTTTT. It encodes CASKGEGITGELFF.

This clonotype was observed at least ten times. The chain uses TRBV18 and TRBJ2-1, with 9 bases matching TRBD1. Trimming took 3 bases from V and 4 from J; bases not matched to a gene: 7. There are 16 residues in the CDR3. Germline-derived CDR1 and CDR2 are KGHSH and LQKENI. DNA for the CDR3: TGTGCCAGCTCACCCTTTGACAGGGGGACGTACAATGAGCAGTTCTTC. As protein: CASSPFDRGTYNEQFF.

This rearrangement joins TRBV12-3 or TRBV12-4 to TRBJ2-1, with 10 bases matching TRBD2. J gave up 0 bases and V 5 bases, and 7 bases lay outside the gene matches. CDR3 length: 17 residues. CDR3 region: CASSPRTSGSSYNEQFF. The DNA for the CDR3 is TGTGCCAGCAGTCCCCGGACTAGCGGAAGCTCCTACAATGAGCAGTTCTTC.

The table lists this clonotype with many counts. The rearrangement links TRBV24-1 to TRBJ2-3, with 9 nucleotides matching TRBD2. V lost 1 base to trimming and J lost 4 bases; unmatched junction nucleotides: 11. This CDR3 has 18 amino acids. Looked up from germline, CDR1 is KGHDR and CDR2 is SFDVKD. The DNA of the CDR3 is TGTGCCACCAGTGATTTCAGACTAGCGGATTCGGGGGCAGATACGCAGTATTTT. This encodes CATSDFRLADSGADTQYF.

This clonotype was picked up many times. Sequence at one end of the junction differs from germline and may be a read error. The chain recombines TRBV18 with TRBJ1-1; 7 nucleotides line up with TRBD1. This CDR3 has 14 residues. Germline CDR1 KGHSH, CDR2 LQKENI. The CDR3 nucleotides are TGTGCCAGCACACCGGGACAGATGAACACTGAAGCTTTCTTT. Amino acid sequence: CASTPGQMNTEAFF.

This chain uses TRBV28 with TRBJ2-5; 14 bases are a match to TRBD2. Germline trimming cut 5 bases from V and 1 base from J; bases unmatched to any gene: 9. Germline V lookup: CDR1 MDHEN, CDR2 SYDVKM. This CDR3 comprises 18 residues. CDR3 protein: CASSPTGGTSGGQETQYF. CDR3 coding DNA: TGTGCCAGCAGTCCGACAGGCGGGACTAGCGGGGGCCAAGAGACCCAGTACTTC.

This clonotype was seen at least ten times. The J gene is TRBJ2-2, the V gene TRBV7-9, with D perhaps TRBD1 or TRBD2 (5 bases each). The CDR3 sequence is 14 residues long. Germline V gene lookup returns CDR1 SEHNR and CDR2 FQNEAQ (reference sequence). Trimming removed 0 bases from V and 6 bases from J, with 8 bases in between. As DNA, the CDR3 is TGTGCCAGCAGCTTAGCCAGGGACGCCGGGGAGCTGTTTTTT. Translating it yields CASSLARDAGELFF.

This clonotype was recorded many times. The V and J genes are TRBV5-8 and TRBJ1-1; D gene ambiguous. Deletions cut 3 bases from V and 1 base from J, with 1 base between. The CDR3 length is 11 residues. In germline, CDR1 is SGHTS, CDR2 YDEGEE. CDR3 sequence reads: CASSSNTEAFF. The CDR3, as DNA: TGTGCCAGCAGCTCGAACACTGAAGCTTTCTTT.

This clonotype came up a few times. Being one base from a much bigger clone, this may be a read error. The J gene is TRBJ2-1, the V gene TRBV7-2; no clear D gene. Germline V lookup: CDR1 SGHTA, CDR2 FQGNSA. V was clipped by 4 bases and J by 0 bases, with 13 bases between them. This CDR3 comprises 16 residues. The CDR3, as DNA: TGTGCCAGCAGCTGCCTCCCACAGAGCTCCTACAATGAGCAGTTCTTC. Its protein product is CASSCLPQSSYNEQFF.

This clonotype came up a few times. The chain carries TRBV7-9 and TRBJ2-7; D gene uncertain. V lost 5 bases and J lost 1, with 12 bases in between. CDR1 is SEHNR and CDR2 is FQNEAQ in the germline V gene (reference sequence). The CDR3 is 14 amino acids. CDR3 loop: CASSARTESYEQYF. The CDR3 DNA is TGTGCCAGCAGCGCCCGGACGGAGTCCTACGAGCAGTACTTC.